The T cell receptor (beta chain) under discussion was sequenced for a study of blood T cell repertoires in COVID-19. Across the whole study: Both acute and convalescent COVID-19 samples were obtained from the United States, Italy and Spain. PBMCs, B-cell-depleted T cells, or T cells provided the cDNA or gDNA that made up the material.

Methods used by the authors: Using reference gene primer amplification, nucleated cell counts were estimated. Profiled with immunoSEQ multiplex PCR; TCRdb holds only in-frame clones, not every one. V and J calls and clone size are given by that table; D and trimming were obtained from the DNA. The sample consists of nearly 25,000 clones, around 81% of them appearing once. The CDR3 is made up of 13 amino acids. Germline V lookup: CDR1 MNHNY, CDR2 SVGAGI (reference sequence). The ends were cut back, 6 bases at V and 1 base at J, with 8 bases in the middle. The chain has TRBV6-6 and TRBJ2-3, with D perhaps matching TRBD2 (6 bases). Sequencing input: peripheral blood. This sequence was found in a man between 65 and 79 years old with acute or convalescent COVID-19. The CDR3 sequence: CASRERGTDTQYF. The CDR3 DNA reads TGTGCCAGCAGGGAGCGGGGCACAGATACGCAGTATTTT.